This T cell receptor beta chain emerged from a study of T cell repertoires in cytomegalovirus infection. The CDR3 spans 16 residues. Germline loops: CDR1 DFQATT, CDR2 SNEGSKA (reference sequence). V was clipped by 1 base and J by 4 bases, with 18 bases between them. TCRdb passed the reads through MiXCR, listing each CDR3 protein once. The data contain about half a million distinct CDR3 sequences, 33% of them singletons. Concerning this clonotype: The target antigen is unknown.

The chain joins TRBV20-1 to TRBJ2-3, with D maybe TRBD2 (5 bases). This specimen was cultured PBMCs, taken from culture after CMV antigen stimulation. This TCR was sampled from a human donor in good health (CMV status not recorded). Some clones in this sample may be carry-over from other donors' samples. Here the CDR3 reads CSARGRYFEEADTQYF. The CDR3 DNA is TGCAGTGCTAGAGGTCGCTACTTTGAGGAGGCAGATACGCAGTATTTT.